This T cell receptor (beta chain) originates from a study of T cells in Graves' hyperthyroidism and ophthalmopathy. Study-wide points: Most thyroid clonotypes that were expanded above 0.001 also turned up in blood.

Using RNA transcripts as the source, TCR beta CDR3 regions were amplified. RT-PCR in the first round (using the HTBI primer set) targeted the TCR CDR3. Via MiXCR, TCRdb re-called the multiplex PCR reads, giving one row per CDR3 protein. The sample lists more than 500,000 distinct CDR3 sequences; approximately 44% were seen once. Exclusion followed for patients with uncontrolled infection, other autoimmune disease, pregnancy or lactation. Details on this clonotype: Its target is not known. A much larger clonotype is one base distant, so this may be a read error.

Germline CDR1 is MGHRA and CDR2 is YSYEKL. This CDR3 contains 15 residues. The genes are TRBV4-1 and TRBJ2-2; 7 bases are a match to TRBD2. This clonotype originated in an adult woman with Graves' disease, either hyperthyroidism or ophthalmopathy (not recorded which). The sample was peripheral blood or thyroid tissue (not recorded which). CDR3 region: CAGSQAGYSTGELFF. The CDR3 DNA follows: TGCGCCGGCAGCCAAGCGGGATATTCCACCGGGGAGCTGTTTTTT.